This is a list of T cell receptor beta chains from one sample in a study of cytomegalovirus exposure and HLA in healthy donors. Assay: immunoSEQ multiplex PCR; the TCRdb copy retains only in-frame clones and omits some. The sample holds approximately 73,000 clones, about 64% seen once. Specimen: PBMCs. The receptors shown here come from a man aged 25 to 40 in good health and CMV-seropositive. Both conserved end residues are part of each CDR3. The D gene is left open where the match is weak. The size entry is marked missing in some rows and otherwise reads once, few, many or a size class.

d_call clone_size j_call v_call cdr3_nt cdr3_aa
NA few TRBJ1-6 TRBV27 TGTGCCAGCAGTTTTCTTTCGGGGAATTCACCCCTCCACTTT CASSFLSGNSPLHF
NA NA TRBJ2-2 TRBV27 TGTGCCAGCAGTTTATGGCAGGGGTACACCGGGGAGCTGTTTTTT CASSLWQGYTGELFF
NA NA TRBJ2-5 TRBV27 TGTGCCAGCAGTTCGGTTGGCGGCTTGGAGACCCAGTACTTC CASSSVGGLETQYF
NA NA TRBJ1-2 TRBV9 TGTGCCAGCAGCGGGCCGGGGGGGGACTATGGCTACACCTTC CASSGPGGDYGYTF
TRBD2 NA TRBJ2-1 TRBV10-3 TGTGCCATCAGTGAGTCTAGCGGGACCATCAATGAGCAGTTCTTC CAISESSGTINEQFF
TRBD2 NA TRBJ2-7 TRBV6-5 TGTGCCAGCAGCCTCCGGGGGGGTCGGTACGAGCAGTACTTC CASSLRGGRYEQYF
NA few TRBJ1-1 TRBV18 TGTGCCAGCTCACCACAGGGGATGAACACTGAAGCTTTCTTT CASSPQGMNTEAFF
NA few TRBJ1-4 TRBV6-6 TGTGCCAGCAGTTACCGGGATTCTGAAAAACTGTTTTTT CASSYRDSEKLFF
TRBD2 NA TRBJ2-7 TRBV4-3 TGCGCCAGCAGCCAAGATTCTACTAGCGGGCGGACCTACGAGCAGTACTTC CASSQDSTSGRTYEQYF
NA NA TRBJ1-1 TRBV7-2 TGTGCCAGCAGCTTAGAGGTCGGGATCGAAGCTTTCTTT CASSLEVGIEAFF
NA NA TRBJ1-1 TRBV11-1 TGTGCCAGCACCCCCGACAGGAGGAACACTGAAGCTTTCTTT CASTPDRRNTEAFF
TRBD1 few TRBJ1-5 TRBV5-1 TGCGCCAGCAGCCCCTATGGGACAGGGGACAATCAGCCCCAGCATTTT CASSPYGTGDNQPQHF
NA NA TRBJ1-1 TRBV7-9 TGTGCCAGCAGCCGGGGCGGGGGGCCAGCTTTCTTT CASSRGGGPAFF